Listed below are T cell receptor beta chains from one sample, sequenced in a study of T cell responses to AZD1222 COVID-19 vaccine. TCRdb keeps only in-frame clones here, not all; method: immunoSEQ multiplex PCR. Of 95,000 to 130,000 clones listed, 88% are singletons. The specimen comprised peripheral blood, sampled on day 0 of AZD1222 vaccination. The receptors here all came from an adult in good health. CDR3s include the opening cysteine and the closing phenylalanine or tryptophan. Each record gives: V gene, J gene, D gene, CDR3 DNA, CDR3 protein. D genes are given only for firm matches.

>TRBV7-9|TRBJ2-4|.
TGTGCCAGCAGCTTGGTGCTAGAGGGAAACATTCAGTACTTC
CASSLVLEGNIQYF
>TRBV3-1/TRBV3-2|TRBJ2-7|TRBD2
TGTGCCAGCAGCCCCGGCCGTGGACTAGCGTCTTCCGAGCAGTACTTC
CASSPGRGLASSEQYF
>TRBV3-1/TRBV3-2|TRBJ1-6|TRBD1
TGTGCCAGCAGCCAAGATTGGACAGGGGTCAATTCACCCCTCCACTTT
CASSQDWTGVNSPLHF
>TRBV5-1|TRBJ2-7|TRBD2
TGCGCCAGCAGCATTGCGGGGGATAGCAACTACGAGCAGTACTTC
CASSIAGDSNYEQYF
>TRBV29-1|TRBJ1-1|.
TGCAGCGTTGTCCTGGGGCCTAACACTGAAGCTTTCTTT
CSVVLGPNTEAFF
>TRBV5-6|TRBJ2-3|.
TGTGCCAGCAGGAGGTGGGGAACAGATACGCAGTATTTT
CASRRWGTDTQYF
>TRBV6-6|TRBJ1-2|.
TGTGCCAGCAGTGGGTTGAACTATGGCTACACCTTC
CASSGLNYGYTF
>TRBV24-1|TRBJ2-5|TRBD1
TGTGCCACCAGTGATCCTGACAGGGCTGGTGAGACCCAGTACTTC
CATSDPDRAGETQYF
>TRBV28|TRBJ2-7|TRBD1
TGTGCCAGCAGCTGGGTGGCAGGGGGCGACTTTCCTTACGAGCAGTACTTC
CASSWVAGGDFPYEQYF
>TRBV10-3|TRBJ2-2|.
TGTGCCATCAGTGAGTCGACTCGGTCCGGGGAGCTGTTTTTT
CAISESTRSGELFF
>TRBV28|TRBJ1-1|.
TGTGCCAGCAGTTTGAGGCAGAGCCGAAAGAACACTGAAGCTTTCTTT
CASSLRQSRKNTEAFF
>TRBV6-5|TRBJ2-1|TRBD1
TGTGCCAGCAGTTCCGCGGGACAGGGGCCGTTCTTC
CASSSAGQGPFF
>TRBV29-1|TRBJ1-2|TRBD1
TGCAGCGTTGAAGATAGACGGGACAGGGTTACCTATGGCTACACCTTC
CSVEDRRDRVTYGYTF
>TRBV5-4|TRBJ2-7|.
TGTGCCAGCAGCTCTTCGGAAGCGACCTACGAGCAGTACTTC
CASSSSEATYEQYF
>TRBV10-3|TRBJ2-1|TRBD2
TGTGCCACCGGGGGGGTGGGCATGTACAATGAGCAGTTCTTC
CATGGVGMYNEQFF
>TRBV19|TRBJ1-2|.
TGTGCCAGTAGTATTAGCCCAGGGGCGTACTATGGCTACACCTTC
CASSISPGAYYGYTF
>TRBV5-3|TRBJ2-5|.
TGTGCCAGAAGCTTGTCCCCGGTGGAGGAGACCCAGTACTTC
CARSLSPVEETQYF